The 22 T cell receptor beta chains below were found in one sample sequenced in a study of shared T cell receptors in the human thymus. The data were produced by immunoSEQ multiplex PCR, yet TCRdb's version contains in-frame clones alone and is incomplete. The sample lists 720,000 or so clones, 80% to 90% occurring once. These data were also filed under a second study, of human thymus T cells.

Input material: thymocytes. The receptors come from a girl less than two years old with a congenital heart defect.

The genes are TRBV7-9 and TRBJ2-7; perhaps TRBD1 as D (5 bases). Per the germline V gene, CDR1 is SEHNR and CDR2 is FQNEAQ (reference sequence). V was trimmed by 3 bases and J by 3 bases, leaving 12 bases between them. The CDR3 extends over 14 amino acids. The CDR3 DNA sequence: TGTGCCAGCAGCTTTTCGGCAGGGATCTACGAGCAGTACTTC. Its protein is CASSFSAGIYEQYF.

The chain is built from TRBV2 and TRBJ1-3; unclear D gene. Germline V lookup: CDR1 SNHLY, CDR2 FYNNEI. This CDR3 contains 14 residues. Trimming removed 7 bases at V and 6 bases at J, with 16 bases between. In nucleotides, the CDR3 is TGTGCCAGCACTCCCCGCGACATTCCAAACACCATATATTTT. This gives the protein CASTPRDIPNTIYF.

This clone showed up just once. V usage is TRBV18 and J usage is TRBJ1-2; D may be TRBD1 (5 bases). Germline-derived CDR1 and CDR2 are KGHSH and LQKENI. Trimming stripped 6 bases from V and 3 bases from J, with 26 bases between. This CDR3 has 18 amino acids. The CDR3 protein is CASSQTGPGSPRHYGYTF. Here the CDR3 DNA reads TGTGCCAGCTCGCAAACAGGACCCGGGTCGCCGCGTCACTATGGCTACACCTTC. The full variable domain, completed using reference TRBV18 and TRBJ1-2, is NAGVMQNPRHLVRRRGQEARLRCSPMKGHSHVYWYRQLPEEGLKFMVYLQKENIIDESGMPKERFSAEFPKEGPSILRIQQVVRGDSAAYFCASSQTGPGSPRHYGYTFGSGTRLTVV.

The chain joins TRBV14 to TRBJ1-1; no clear D. CDR1 is SGHDN, CDR2 FVKESK, per germline. The length of the CDR3 is 18 residues. V lost 4 bases, J lost 0 bases, and 21 bases lay in between. The CDR3 here is CASSPKSGSALMNTEAFF. For the CDR3, the DNA is TGTGCCAGCAGCCCAAAGTCGGGGAGCGCCCTGATGAACACTGAAGCTTTCTTT.

J is TRBJ2-7 and V is TRBV27; maybe TRBD1 (6 bases). The V gene lost 4 bases and the J gene lost 1 base, with 20 bases spanning the gap. The CDR3 totals 17 residues. CDR1 is MNHEY and CDR2 is SMNVEV in the germline V gene (reference sequence). CDR3 DNA: TGTGCCAGCAGTTCAATCTCACAGGGATTCATTTCCTACGAGCAGTACTTC. It encodes CASSSISQGFISYEQYF.

V is TRBV6-5 and J is TRBJ1-2; D possibly corresponds to TRBD1 (5 bases). The CDR3 loop spans 14 amino acids. The V gene lost 0 bases and the J gene lost 7 bases, with 12 bases spanning the gap. Germline V gene sequence: CDR1 MNHEY, CDR2 SVGAGI. CDR3 coding DNA: TGTGCCAGCAGTTACTCGGGAGGGGAGGGTGGCTACACCTTC. Its translation: CASSYSGGEGGYTF.

The CDR3: CSAGTGGAFHF. The CDR3 nucleotides are TGCAGTGCTGGGACAGGGGGCGCCTTCCACTTT. The V call is TRBV20-1, the J call TRBJ1-6, with TRBD1 identical over 12 bases. The germline V gene encodes CDR1 DFQATT and CDR2 SNEGSKA (reference sequence). This CDR3 is 11 amino acids long. The junction had 4 bases not matched to a gene; V was cut back by 5 bases and J by 17 bases.

The chain has TRBV19 and TRBJ2-3; 8 bases are a match to TRBD2. Trimming removed 6 bases from V and 6 bases from J; junction bases left unmatched: 17. The CDR3 runs 17 residues. Germline CDR1 reads LNHDA; CDR2 reads SQIVND (reference sequence). CDR3 sequence: CASSLDRLASSYDTQYF. Written as DNA, the CDR3 is TGTGCCAGTAGCTTAGACCGACTAGCGAGTTCATATGATACGCAGTATTTT.

The CDR3 DNA reads as TGTGCCAGCAGCTTAGCACAGGGGACCGGGGAGCTGTTTTTT. Translated, it gives CASSLAQGTGELFF. The J gene is TRBJ2-2, the V gene TRBV7-6; 7 bases line up with TRBD1. CDR1 is SGHVS and CDR2 is FNYEAQ in the germline V gene. Unmatched junction bases numbered 0, after V lost 0 bases and J lost 5 bases. The CDR3 extends over 14 amino acids.

This clone occurred a few times. The chain links TRBV7-8 to TRBJ1-5; 7 bases are a match to TRBD1. V gave up 5 bases and J gave up 0 bases; unmatched junction bases: 7. The germline V gene encodes CDR1 SGHVS and CDR2 FQNEAQ. This CDR3 is 16 amino acids long. The CDR3 sequence: CASSTGTEDSNQPQHF. CDR3 coding DNA: TGTGCCAGCAGCACCGGGACAGAAGATAGCAATCAGCCCCAGCATTTT.

This clone occurred once. The chain joins TRBV18 to TRBJ2-7; 7 bases align to TRBD1. Per germline, CDR1 KGHSH and CDR2 LQKENI. The CDR3 has 15 amino acids. Unmatched junction bases numbered 7, after V lost 0 bases and J lost 5 bases. This chain's CDR3 is CASSPPDDREDEQYF. For the CDR3, the DNA is TGTGCCAGCTCACCACCAGACGACAGGGAAGACGAGCAGTACTTC.

The rearrangement uses TRBV28 and TRBJ2-7, with 9 bases that match TRBD1. Germline trimming cut 2 bases from V and 3 bases from J; bases unmatched to any gene: 2. The CDR3 sequence is 14 residues long. Germline CDR1 reads MDHEN; CDR2 reads SYDVKM. CDR3 DNA: TGTGCCAGCAGTTTAACAGGGGGCAGCTACGAGCAGTACTTC. Its translation is CASSLTGGSYEQYF. Full variable domain (missing parts from reference TRBV28 and TRBJ2-7): DVKVTQSSRYLVKRTGEKVFLECVQDMDHENMFWYRQDPGLGLRLIYFSYDVKMKEKGDIPEGYSVSREKKERFSLILESASTNQTSMYLCASSLTGGSYEQYFGPGTRLTVT.

The chain uses TRBV4-2 and TRBJ2-2; the D gene is possibly TRBD1 (5 bases). CDR3 length: 17 residues. V lost 1 base and J 7 bases, leaving 19 bases between the germline ends. CDR1 and CDR2 from the germline V gene are LGHNA and YNFKEQ. The chain's CDR3 is CASSQAPLGPSGGELFF. The CDR3 nucleotides are TGTGCCAGCAGCCAAGCTCCACTGGGGCCGTCGGGCGGGGAGCTGTTTTTT.

This chain links TRBV15 with TRBJ1-2, with 12 bases fitting TRBD1. Germline CDR1 is LNHNV and CDR2 is YYDKDF (reference sequence). The V and J ends lost 4 bases and 8 bases, in that order; junction bases with no gene match: 8. The length of the CDR3 is 15 residues. The CDR3 spells CATSNDRDRGRGYTF. The CDR3 region has the DNA TGTGCCACCAGCAACGACCGGGACAGGGGGCGAGGCTACACCTTC.

Regarding this clone: The same CDR3 is also encoded by other DNA sequences in this sample. The V gene is TRBV14, the J gene TRBJ2-7; D may be TRBD1 (6 bases). With 4 bases removed from V and 5 bases from J, the gap between germline ends came to 9 bases. Germline CDR1 is SGHDN and CDR2 is FVKESK. This CDR3 is built from 12 residues. In DNA, the CDR3 is TGTGCCAGCAGCCCTACAGGGAACGAGCAGTACTTC. Translated: CASSPTGNEQYF.

The rearrangement links TRBV4-1 to TRBJ1-1, with no clear D. Germline V CDR1 and CDR2: MGHRA, YSYEKL. The CDR3 loop spans 15 amino acids. V was cut by 1 base and J by 1 base, with 10 bases left in between. The chain's CDR3 is CASSQVAARNTEAFF. DNA for the CDR3: TGCGCCAGCAGCCAAGTAGCGGCGAGGAACACTGAAGCTTTCTTT.

The chain links TRBV28 to TRBJ1-5, with D maybe TRBD1 (5 bases). The CDR3 consists of 18 residues. V shed 5 bases and J shed 0 bases, with 20 bases lying between them. Germline V gives CDR1 MDHEN, CDR2 SYDVKM. CDR3 DNA: TGTGCCAGCAGTCCTATCCTCCCGCGGGGGACTAGCAATCAGCCCCAGCATTTT. Protein: CASSPILPRGTSNQPQHF.

The rearrangement links TRBV2 to TRBJ2-7, with D possibly TRBD1 on 5 matching bases. CDR1 is SNHLY, CDR2 FYNNEI, per germline. The CDR3 has 11 residues. The V end was cut by 2 bases, the J end by 7 bases, with 6 bases between. In DNA, the CDR3 is TGTGCCAGCAGTGAATACAGGGAGCAGTACTTC. Protein: CASSEYREQYF. The variable domain in full, completed from reference TRBV2 and TRBJ2-7, reads EPEVTQTPSHQVTQMGQEVILRCVPISNHLYFYWYRQILGQKVEFLVSFYNNEISEKSEIFDDQFSVERPDGSNFTLKIRSTKLEDSAMYFCASSEYREQYFGPGTRLTVT.

The chain recombines TRBV27 with TRBJ2-2; no clear D gene. Germline assignment: CDR1 MNHEY and CDR2 SMNVEV (reference sequence). V gave up 7 bases and J gave up 5 bases, with 11 bases separating them. The CDR3 length is 13 residues. The CDR3 sequence: CASISPSTGELFF. The CDR3 DNA sequence: TGTGCCAGCATATCCCCCTCGACCGGGGAGCTGTTTTTT.

The chain has TRBV4-1 and TRBJ2-1; D is possibly TRBD1 (5 bases). The CDR3 spans 19 residues. Trimming left V 1 base short and J 5 bases short, with 24 bases between. Per germline, CDR1 MGHRA and CDR2 YSYEKL. This CDR3 is CASSQATIQSGPPNNEQFF. CDR3 DNA sequence: TGCGCCAGCAGCCAAGCGACAATCCAATCAGGGCCACCAAACAATGAGCAGTTCTTC.

The V and J genes are TRBV5-6 and TRBJ1-1; 7 bases are shared with TRBD1. There are 15 residues in the CDR3. Germline V lookup: CDR1 SGHDT, CDR2 YYEEEE. The J segment lost 7 bases and the V segment lost 2 bases, leaving 11 bases of the junction unmatched. CDR3 sequence (DNA): TGTGCCAGCAGCTTTGCCGGGACAGCGAGCGGTGAAGCTTTCTTT. Protein: CASSFAGTASGEAFF.

The rearrangement joins TRBV5-1 to TRBJ2-5, with a weak D call TRBD2 (5 bases). This CDR3 region has 18 residues. Germline V CDR1 and CDR2: SGHRS, YFSETQ. V lost 3 bases and J 3 bases, leaving 24 bases between the germline ends. CDR3 DNA: TGCGCCAGCAGCTCACGATCCCAAACTAACGACGGGGAAGAGACCCAGTACTTC. Its protein product is CASSSRSQTNDGEETQYF.